These 24 T cell receptor beta chains came from one sample sequenced in a study of blood T cell repertoires in COVID-19. Clones were sequenced by immunoSEQ multiplex PCR, and TCRdb holds only the in-frame ones, with some missing. Of 35,000 or so clones listed, about nine tenths are singletons. Input material: peripheral blood. These receptors were obtained from a human donor in a cohort sampled during active COVID-19.

The chain employs TRBV7-7 and TRBJ2-1; TRBD2 matches 8 bases. The V gene's germline CDR1 is SSHAT and CDR2 FNYEAQ (reference sequence). The CDR3 sequence is 15 residues long. V lost 5 bases and J lost 4; bases outside the gene matches: 7. In DNA form, the CDR3 reads TGTGCCAGCAGCGCAAGCGGGAGAGGGTACAATGAGCAGTTCTTC. Its translation: CASSASGRGYNEQFF. The entire variable domain, with the rest obtained from reference TRBV7-7 and TRBJ2-1, is as follows: GAGVSQSPRYKVTKRGQDVTLRCDPISSHATLYWYQQALGQGPEFLTYFNYEAQPDKSGLPSDRFSAERPEGSISTLTIQRTEQRDSAMYRCASSASGRGYNEQFFGPGTRLTVL.

J is TRBJ2-5 and V is TRBV2, with D tentatively TRBD2 (6 bases). This CDR3 contains 15 residues. The V end was cut by 5 bases, the J end by 3 bases, with 16 bases between. CDR1 and CDR2 (germline): SNHLY, FYNNEI. The CDR3 bases are TGTGCCAGCAGTAACGGGGGACGGGGGAAAGAGACCCAGTACTTC. As protein: CASSNGGRGKETQYF.

V usage is TRBV5-1 and J usage is TRBJ2-2; 7 nucleotides line up with TRBD2. CDR3 length: 15 residues. Germline CDR1 and CDR2: SGHRS and YFSETQ. Trimming at V came to 3 bases and at J to 3 bases, leaving 5 bases not matched to a gene. The CDR3 spells CASSWGGEDTGELFF. Here the CDR3 DNA reads TGCGCCAGCAGCTGGGGGGGAGAGGACACCGGGGAGCTGTTTTTT.

V gene TRBV4-1 combines with J gene TRBJ2-5, with D possibly matching TRBD1 (6 bases). Germline CDR1 is MGHRA and CDR2 is YSYEKL. V gave up 4 bases and J gave up 1 base, with 13 bases separating them. The CDR3 totals 15 residues. The CDR3: CASSRADRTQETQYF. CDR3 DNA: TGCGCCAGCAGCCGCGCAGACAGGACCCAAGAGACCCAGTACTTC.

This clone was seen only once. The chain employs TRBV19 and TRBJ2-5; D might be TRBD1 (5 bases). The CDR3 extends over 12 amino acids. The ends were cut back, 5 bases at V and 5 bases at J, with 9 bases in the middle. Germline lookup yields CDR1 LNHDA and CDR2 SQIVND (reference sequence). CDR3 sequence: CASSLGPETQYF. CDR3 DNA sequence: TGTGCCAGTAGTCTGGGGCCGGAGACCCAGTACTTC.

This chain connects TRBV10-3 to TRBJ1-1; TRBD1 might be the D (5 bases). This CDR3 has 13 residues. V lost 0 bases to trimming and J lost 9 bases, with 11 bases between them. The V gene's germline CDR1 is ENHRY and CDR2 SYGVKD. The DNA for the CDR3 is TGTGCCATCAGTGAGTCGGGAGGGGACCAAGCTTTCTTT. Translated, it gives CAISESGGDQAFF.

The chain is built from TRBV11-2 and TRBJ1-2, with 7 bases fitting TRBD1. The CDR3 contains 15 residues. V dropped 6 bases and J dropped 2; count of bases not matched to a gene: 9. The germline V gene encodes CDR1 SGHAT and CDR2 FQNNGV. CDR3 protein: CASRSLDRPNYGYTF. The CDR3 DNA sequence: TGTGCCAGCAGGAGCTTGGACAGGCCGAACTATGGCTACACCTTC.

The chain has TRBV28 and TRBJ1-4; no clear D gene. V shed 4 bases and J shed 4 bases, with 10 bases lying between them. Germline V gives CDR1 MDHEN, CDR2 SYDVKM. CDR3 length equals 14 residues. CDR3 bases: TGTGCCAGCAGTTCCCGCGCCCTTAATGAAAAACTGTTTTTT. Translated, it gives CASSSRALNEKLFF.

The V call is TRBV10-3, the J call TRBJ2-7, with 9 positions matching TRBD2. The germline CDR1 and CDR2 sequences are ENHRY and SYGVKD. This CDR3 has 16 residues. V lost 4 bases to trimming and J lost 0 bases; unmatched junction nucleotides: 7. This CDR3 is CAISGRLAGSSYEQYF. As DNA, the CDR3 is TGTGCCATCAGTGGACGTCTAGCGGGGTCCTCCTACGAGCAGTACTTC.

This clone appeared a single time. V gene TRBV30 combines with J gene TRBJ2-6; 9 bases are a match to TRBD1. CDR3 size: 17 residues. The ends lost 1 base at V and 3 bases at J; junction bases unmatched: 7. Germline V gene data show CDR1 as GTSNPN and CDR2 as SVGIG (reference sequence). Here the CDR3 reads CAWSDTGTGFGANVLTF. The CDR3 nucleotides are TGTGCCTGGAGTGATACCGGGACAGGGTTTGGGGCCAACGTCCTGACTTTC. The full variable domain, rest sourced from reference TRBV30 and TRBJ2-6, is SQTIHQWPATLVQPVGSPLSLECTVEGTSNPNLYWYRQAAGRGLQLLFYSVGIGQISSEVPQNLSASRPQDRQFILSSKKLLLSDSGFYLCAWSDTGTGFGANVLTFGAGSRLTVL.

CDR3 sequence: CASSFLVAGGRDTQYF. The DNA of the CDR3 is TGTGCCAGCAGCTTTTTGGTAGCGGGAGGGAGGGATACGCAGTATTTT. V is TRBV7-6 and J is TRBJ2-3; TRBD2 aligns across 11 bases. With V trimmed by 3 bases and J by 6 bases, 8 bases remained unmatched. CDR1 is SGHVS and CDR2 is FNYEAQ in the germline V gene. This CDR3 comprises 16 residues.

This clone was observed a handful of times. The CDR3 loop reads CASSLDGGGYEQYF. CDR3 DNA: TGTGCCAGCAGCTTAGATGGGGGGGGTTACGAGCAGTACTTC. V and J are TRBV7-2 and TRBJ2-7; 7 bases map to TRBD2. CDR1 SGHTA and CDR2 FQGNSA come from the germline V gene. This CDR3 has 14 amino acids. V shed 1 base, J shed 4 bases, and the junction held 4 bases outside the gene matches.

The chain carries TRBV19 and TRBJ2-5; TRBD1 matches at 11 bases. V lost 5 bases, J lost 5 bases, and 7 bases stayed unmatched. The germline V gene has CDR1 LNHDA and CDR2 SQIVND (reference sequence). The length of the CDR3 is 15 residues. Written as DNA, the CDR3 is TGTGCCAGTAGTTCAGGACAGGGGGCGGTGGAGACCCAGTACTTC. Protein product: CASSSGQGAVETQYF.

This clone was seen a few times. The rearrangement uses TRBV7-6 and TRBJ1-1, with D possibly matching TRBD1 (6 bases). Trimming left V 5 bases short and J 4 bases short, with 17 bases between. Germline CDR1 and CDR2: SGHVS and FNYEAQ. This CDR3 comprises 15 residues. The CDR3 bases are TGTGCCAGCAGCCTTGGGGGGGGCGCAGGCACTGAAGCTTTCTTT. It is translated as CASSLGGGAGTEAFF.

The V and J genes are TRBV27 and TRBJ2-1; a weak D match, TRBD2 (5 bases). In germline, CDR1 is MNHEY, CDR2 SMNVEV (reference sequence). Trimming left V 6 bases short and J 4 bases short, with 19 bases between. This CDR3 region has 16 residues. This CDR3 reads CASRESGARRYNEQFF. The CDR3, as DNA: TGTGCCAGCAGGGAGAGCGGAGCCAGACGATACAATGAGCAGTTCTTC.

This chain links TRBV3-1 (or the pseudogene TRBV3-2) with TRBJ1-1; D not certain. Germline assignment: CDR1 LGHDT and CDR2 YNNKEL (reference sequence). V shed 2 bases and J shed 3 bases, with 10 bases lying between them. The CDR3 is 14 amino acids. The CDR3 loop reads CASSQQGRDTEAFF. CDR3 nucleotides: TGTGCCAGCAGCCAACAAGGGCGGGACACTGAAGCTTTCTTT.

Only one count was recorded for this clone. The rearrangement joins TRBV6-5 to TRBJ2-7, with TRBD2 as a possible D gene (6 bases). Trimming left V 8 bases short and J 7 bases short, with 21 bases between. The CDR3 is 14 amino acids. Germline CDR1 reads MNHEY; CDR2 reads SVGAGI. CDR3 in amino acids: CASATGGLAREQYF. As DNA, the CDR3 is TGTGCCAGCGCTACGGGTGGGCTAGCGAGGGAGCAGTACTTC.

A single count supports this clone. This sequence joins TRBV19 and TRBJ1-5; D is uncertain. With 9 bases removed from V and 6 bases from J, the gap between germline ends came to 15 bases. The CDR3 totals 13 residues. From germline, CDR1 is LNHDA and CDR2 SQIVND (reference sequence). The CDR3 DNA sequence: TGTGCCAGCCATCGGGTAGGGAGTCAGCCCCAGCATTTT. It specifies CASHRVGSQPQHF.

The chain is built from TRBV10-2 and TRBJ1-2, with D maybe TRBD1 (5 bases). The CDR3 covers 16 residues. Germline V gives CDR1 WSHSY, CDR2 SAAADI. Trimming removed 2 bases at V and 0 bases at J, with 13 bases between. The CDR3 bases are TGCGCCAGCAGTGAGGGGAGGCAGGGCGCTAACTATGGCTACACCTTC. Translated: CASSEGRQGANYGYTF.

The chain joins TRBV6-5 to TRBJ1-5, with a possible D match to TRBD1 (6 bases). Trimming shortened V by 7 bases and J by 1 base, and 8 bases separated the two germline ends. CDR3 length: 13 amino acids. Germline V gene data show CDR1 as MNHEY and CDR2 as SVGAGI. The CDR3 DNA reads TGTGCCAGCAAGGGGGGGAGCAATCAGCCCCAGCATTTT. Protein sequence: CASKGGSNQPQHF.

CDR3 sequence: CASSSSSGRVTGELFF. The CDR3 DNA follows: TGTGCCAGCAGCAGCTCTAGCGGGAGGGTCACCGGGGAGCTGTTTTTT. V gene TRBV3-1 (or the pseudogene TRBV3-2) combines with J gene TRBJ2-2, with 12 nucleotides matching TRBD2. With V trimmed by 5 bases and J by 4 bases, 5 bases remained unmatched. CDR1 is LGHDT and CDR2 is YNNKEL in the germline V gene (reference sequence). This CDR3 region has 16 residues.

This chain uses TRBV2 with TRBJ2-1; TRBD1 matches at 9 bases. Germline CDR1 reads SNHLY; CDR2 reads FYNNEI. With V trimmed by 6 bases and J by 13 bases, 19 bases remained unmatched. The CDR3 sequence is 16 residues long. The CDR3 DNA reads TGTGCCAGCAGCTTACCGGGACAGGGTAACCCATCGGCTCAGTTCTTC. Translating it yields CASSLPGQGNPSAQFF.

This chain uses TRBV5-1 with TRBJ1-5; the D is unclear. CDR1 and CDR2 (germline): SGHRS, YFSETQ. V was pared by 0 bases and J by 7 bases, with 8 bases between. The CDR3 totals 13 residues. In nucleotides, the CDR3 is TGCGCCAGCAGCTTGGATGGCGGACAGCCCCAGCATTTT. Translating gives CASSLDGGQPQHF.

V is TRBV3-1 (or the pseudogene TRBV3-2) and J is TRBJ2-5, with 11 bases that match TRBD1. V lost 4 bases, J lost 5 bases, and 6 bases stayed unmatched. Germline-derived CDR1 and CDR2 are LGHDT and YNNKEL (reference sequence). This CDR3 comprises 15 residues. In nucleotides, the CDR3 is TGTGCCAGCAGCCCTCGGGACAGGGGGACTGAGACCCAGTACTTC. This codes for CASSPRDRGTETQYF.